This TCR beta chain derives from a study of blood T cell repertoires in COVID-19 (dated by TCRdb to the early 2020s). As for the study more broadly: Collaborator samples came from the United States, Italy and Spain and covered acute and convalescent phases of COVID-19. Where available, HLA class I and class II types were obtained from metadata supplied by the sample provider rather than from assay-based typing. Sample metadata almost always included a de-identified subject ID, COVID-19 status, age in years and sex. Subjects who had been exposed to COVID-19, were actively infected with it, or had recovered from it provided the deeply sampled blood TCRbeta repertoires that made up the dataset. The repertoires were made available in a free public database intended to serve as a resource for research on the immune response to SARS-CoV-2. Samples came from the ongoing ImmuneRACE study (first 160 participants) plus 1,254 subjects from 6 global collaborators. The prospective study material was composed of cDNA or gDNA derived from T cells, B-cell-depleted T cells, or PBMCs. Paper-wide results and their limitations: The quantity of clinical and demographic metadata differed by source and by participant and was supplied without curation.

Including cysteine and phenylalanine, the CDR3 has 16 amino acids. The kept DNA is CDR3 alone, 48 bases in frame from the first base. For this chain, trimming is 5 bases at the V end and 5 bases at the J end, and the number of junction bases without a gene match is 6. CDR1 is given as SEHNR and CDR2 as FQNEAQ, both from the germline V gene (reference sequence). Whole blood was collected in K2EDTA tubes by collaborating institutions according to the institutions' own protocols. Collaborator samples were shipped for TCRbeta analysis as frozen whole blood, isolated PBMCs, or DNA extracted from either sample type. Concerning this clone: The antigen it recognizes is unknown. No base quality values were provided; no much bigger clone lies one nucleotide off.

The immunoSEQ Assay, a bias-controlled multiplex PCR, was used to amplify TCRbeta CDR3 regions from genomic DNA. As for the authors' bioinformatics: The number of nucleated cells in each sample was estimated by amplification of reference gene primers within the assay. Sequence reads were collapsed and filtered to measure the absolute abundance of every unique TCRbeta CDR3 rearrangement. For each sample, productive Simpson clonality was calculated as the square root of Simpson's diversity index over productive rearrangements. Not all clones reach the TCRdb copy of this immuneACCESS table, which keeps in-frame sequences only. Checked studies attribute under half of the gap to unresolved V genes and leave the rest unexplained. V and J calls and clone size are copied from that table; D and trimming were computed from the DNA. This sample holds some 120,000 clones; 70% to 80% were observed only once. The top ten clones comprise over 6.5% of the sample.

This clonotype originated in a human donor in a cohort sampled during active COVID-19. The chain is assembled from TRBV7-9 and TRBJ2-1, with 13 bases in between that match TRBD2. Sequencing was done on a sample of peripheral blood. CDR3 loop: CASSPTSGGANNEQFF. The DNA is TGTGCCAGCAGCCCCACTAGCGGGGGGGCCAACAATGAGCAGTTCTTC.